Following are 9 T cell receptor beta chains from one sample sequenced in a study of cytomegalovirus exposure and HLA in healthy donors. Amplification used 60 Vbeta primers and 13 Jbeta primers. Assay used: immunoSEQ multiplex PCR; TCRdb lists only in-frame clones, some missing. The sample yields 250,000 to 350,000 clones, 80% seen once. The sequenced sample consisted of PBMCs. The receptors here all came from a girl aged 2-10 years in good health and CMV-seronegative.

V and J are TRBV2 and TRBJ2-3; TRBD2 aligns across 10 bases. The CDR3 is 14 residues long. The V gene's germline CDR1 is SNHLY and CDR2 FYNNEI. V gave up 8 bases and J gave up 4 bases; unmatched junction bases: 6. CDR3 sequence: CASGLAGVPDTQYF. The CDR3 DNA reads TGTGCCAGCGGTCTAGCGGGGGTTCCAGATACGCAGTATTTT. The variable domain in full, completed from reference TRBV2 and TRBJ2-3, reads EPEVTQTPSHQVTQMGQEVILRCVPISNHLYFYWYRQILGQKVEFLVSFYNNEISEKSEIFDDQFSVERPDGSNFTLKIRSTKLEDSAMYFCASGLAGVPDTQYFGPGTRLTVL.

The rearrangement links TRBV29-1 to TRBJ1-5; 8 bases line up with TRBD1. Per germline, CDR1 SQVTM and CDR2 ANQGSEA. There are 14 residues in the CDR3. V lost 6 bases and J lost 5; bases outside the gene matches: 9. The CDR3 region has the DNA TGCAGCGTAGCCGGGACAGGTTATGATCAGCCCCAGCATTTT. Protein sequence: CSVAGTGYDQPQHF.

This clone showed up just once. This rearrangement joins TRBV28 to TRBJ2-7, with TRBD2 as a possible D gene (5 bases). The CDR3 length is 16 residues. Trimming shortened V by 1 base and J by 0 bases, and 13 bases separated the two germline ends. The V gene's germline CDR1 is MDHEN and CDR2 SYDVKM. The CDR3 DNA sequence: TGTGCCAGCAGTTTATTTCTAGCCGGTAGCTCCTACGAGCAGTACTTC. This sequence encodes CASSLFLAGSSYEQYF.

The chain recombines TRBV2 with TRBJ2-7; 9 bases are shared with TRBD1. This CDR3 has 14 amino acids. CDR1 is SNHLY and CDR2 is FYNNEI in the germline V gene. Trimming cost V 6 bases and J 6 bases; bases outside gene matches: 9. CDR3 nucleotide sequence: TGTGCCAGCAGCCCCGGGACAGGGCTTCCCGAGCAGTACTTC. The encoded protein is CASSPGTGLPEQYF.

This clone was picked up a small number of times. The genes are TRBV6-5 and TRBJ1-3; D unresolved. V shed 3 bases and J shed 0 bases, with 12 bases lying between them. The V gene's germline CDR1 is MNHEY and CDR2 SVGAGI. The CDR3 spans 16 residues. The CDR3 loop is CASSYSQSPSGNTIYF. CDR3 nucleotide sequence: TGTGCCAGCAGTTATTCGCAGTCTCCCTCTGGAAACACCATATATTTT.

The chain recombines TRBV11-2 with TRBJ2-1; 13 nucleotides agree with TRBD2. From germline, CDR1 is SGHAT and CDR2 FQNNGV. The CDR3 length is 17 residues. Losses at the gene ends were 3 bases for V and 7 bases for J; bases not matched to a gene: 9. CDR3 residues: CASSLTTGTSGMNEQFF. Written as DNA, the CDR3 is TGTGCCAGCAGCTTGACCACCGGGACTAGCGGGATGAATGAGCAGTTCTTC.

This rearrangement joins TRBV6-1 to TRBJ1-2; D uncertain. Germline V gene sequence: CDR1 MNHNS, CDR2 SASEGT. The CDR3 runs 17 residues. Trimming removed 0 bases at V and 6 bases at J, with 20 bases between. The CDR3 nucleotides read TGTGCCAGCAGTGAAGCGCTGTTGTTTGGTACAGAAGATGGCTACACCTTC. This gives the protein CASSEALLFGTEDGYTF.

This clone was recorded once. The chain uses TRBV2 and TRBJ2-7; D is perhaps TRBD2 (6 bases). This CDR3 region has 15 residues. The germline V gene has CDR1 SNHLY and CDR2 FYNNEI. V shed 3 bases and J shed 3 bases, with 15 bases lying between them. Here the CDR3 DNA reads TGTGCCAGCAGTGAGTACCCGGGGACTCACTACGAGCAGTACTTC. This encodes CASSEYPGTHYEQYF.

The chain combines TRBV19 with TRBJ2-1, with 7 bases aligning to TRBD2. Germline values: CDR1 LNHDA, CDR2 SQIVND (reference sequence). V was clipped by 2 bases and J by 3 bases; unmatched bases: 7. This CDR3 has 16 amino acids. This CDR3 reads CASSIPLAQRYNEQFF. The CDR3 DNA sequence: TGTGCCAGTAGTATACCACTAGCGCAGCGCTACAATGAGCAGTTCTTC.